These 9 T cell receptor beta chains were sequenced from one sample in a study of graft-versus-host responses after intestinal transplantation. The repertoire was sequenced with immunoSEQ multiplex PCR; TCRdb's copy has only in-frame clones and lacks some. The sample has about 120,000 clones, 90% seen once. These TCRs' antigens remain unknown. The sequenced sample was unstimulated CD4+ T cells sorted from spleen or lymph node cells, obtained before intestinal transplant. The receptor set was obtained from a human donor who received an intestinal transplant.

V and J are TRBV7-2 and TRBJ1-1, with D unresolved. The CDR3 has 12 residues. The germline V gene has CDR1 SGHTA and CDR2 FQGNSA. The V end was cut by 2 bases, the J end by 12 bases, with 13 bases between. The DNA of the CDR3 is TGTGCCAGCAGCTTAACGGTAACCTCGACTTTCTTT. This codes for CASSLTVTSTFF.

The chain has TRBV7-2 and TRBJ2-3; 7 nucleotides align to TRBD2. The trim removed 2 bases at V and 6 bases at J, leaving 11 bases unmatched. Germline values: CDR1 SGHTA, CDR2 FQGNSA. The CDR3 is 16 residues long. This CDR3 reads CASSLRRGTPQDTQYF. The CDR3 region has the DNA TGTGCCAGCAGCTTAAGGCGGGGGACCCCACAGGATACGCAGTATTTT. Using reference TRBV7-2 and TRBJ2-3 for the parts outside the CDR3, the full variable domain is GAGVSQSPSNKVTEKGKDVELRCDPISGHTALYWYRQSLGQGLEFLIYFQGNSAPDKSGLPSDRFSAERTGGSVSTLTIQRTQQEDSAVYLCASSLRRGTPQDTQYFGPGTRLTVL.

The chain combines TRBV18 with TRBJ1-4; TRBD1 is a possible D gene (5 bases). V lost 2 bases, J lost 8 bases, and 15 bases lay in between. The CDR3 totals 15 residues. CDR1 is KGHSH and CDR2 is LQKENI in the germline V gene. The chain's CDR3 is CASSPAPGGGEKLFF. The CDR3 DNA reads TGTGCCAGCTCACCAGCCCCGGGGGGAGGAGAAAAACTGTTTTTT.

Regarding this clone: The same CDR3 arises from other DNA sequences in this sample as well. The chain combines TRBV2 with TRBJ2-3; 9 positions match TRBD1. The CDR3 is made up of 15 amino acids. Germline trimming cut 5 bases from V and 0 bases from J; bases unmatched to any gene: 3. The germline CDR1 and CDR2 sequences are SNHLY and FYNNEI. CDR3 protein: CASSPGTGSTDTQYF. The CDR3 bases are TGTGCCAGCAGTCCTGGGACAGGGAGCACAGATACGCAGTATTTT.

The chain has TRBV28 and TRBJ1-3; D is undetermined. Germline V gene data show CDR1 as MDHEN and CDR2 as SYDVKM. Trimming removed 3 bases at V and 4 bases at J, with 13 bases between. This CDR3 spans 15 amino acids. The CDR3 region has the DNA TGTGCCAGCAGTTTCGGGTCGAGAACAGGAAACACCATATATTTT. Encoded protein: CASSFGSRTGNTIYF.

CDR3 DNA: TGTGCCAGCGGCCCGAGGCCAACACAGGGAAGCAATCAGCCCCAGCATTTT. Amino acids: CASGPRPTQGSNQPQHF. The rearrangement joins TRBV6-8 to TRBJ1-5, with a possible D match to TRBD1 (6 bases). This CDR3 is built from 17 residues. Trimming cost V 8 bases and J 1 base, with 21 bases left between them. The germline V gene encodes CDR1 MNHGY and CDR2 SAAAGT.

The genes are TRBV7-2 and TRBJ2-7; D may be TRBD1 (5 bases). The CDR3 spans 13 residues. Between the trimmed V and J ends, which lost 2 bases and 5 bases, there was a span of 10 bases. Germline CDR1 and CDR2: SGHTA and FQGNSA. CDR3 region: CASSLTQAHEQYF. CDR3 DNA sequence: TGTGCCAGCAGCTTAACACAGGCACACGAGCAGTACTTC.

This sequence joins TRBV7-9 and TRBJ2-3; 7 nucleotides line up with TRBD1. The trim removed 3 bases at V and 4 bases at J, leaving 4 bases unmatched. CDR1 is SEHNR and CDR2 is FQNEAQ in the germline V gene (reference sequence). The CDR3 runs to 14 residues. As DNA, the CDR3 is TGTGCCAGCAGCTTGACAGGGTCGGCAGATACGCAGTATTTT. This sequence encodes CASSLTGSADTQYF.

The V call is TRBV9, the J call TRBJ1-2; no clear D gene. Trimming removed 1 base at V and 0 bases at J, with 10 bases between. Germline lookup yields CDR1 SGDLS and CDR2 YYNGEE. The CDR3 contains 15 residues. As DNA, the CDR3 is TGTGCCAGCAGCGTACTGCCACAGCCTAACTATGGCTACACCTTC. As protein: CASSVLPQPNYGYTF. Variable domain in full (rest from reference TRBV9 and TRBJ1-2): DSGVTQTPKHLITATGQRVTLRCSPRSGDLSVYWYQQSLDQGLQFLIQYYNGEERAKGNILERFSAQQFPDLHSELNLSSLELGDSALYFCASSVLPQPNYGYTFGSGTRLTVV.